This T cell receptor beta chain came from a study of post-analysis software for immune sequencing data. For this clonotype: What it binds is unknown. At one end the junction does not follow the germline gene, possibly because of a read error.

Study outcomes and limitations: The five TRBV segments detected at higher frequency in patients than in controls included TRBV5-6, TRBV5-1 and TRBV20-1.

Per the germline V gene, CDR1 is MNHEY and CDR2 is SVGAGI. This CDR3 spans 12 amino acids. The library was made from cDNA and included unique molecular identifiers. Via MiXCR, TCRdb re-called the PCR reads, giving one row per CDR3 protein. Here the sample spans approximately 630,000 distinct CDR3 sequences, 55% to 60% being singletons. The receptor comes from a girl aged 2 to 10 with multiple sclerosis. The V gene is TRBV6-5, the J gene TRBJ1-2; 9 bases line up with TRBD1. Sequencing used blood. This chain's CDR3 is CASWTGDYGHTF. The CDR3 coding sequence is TGTGCCAGCTGGACAGGGGACTATGGCCACACCTTC.